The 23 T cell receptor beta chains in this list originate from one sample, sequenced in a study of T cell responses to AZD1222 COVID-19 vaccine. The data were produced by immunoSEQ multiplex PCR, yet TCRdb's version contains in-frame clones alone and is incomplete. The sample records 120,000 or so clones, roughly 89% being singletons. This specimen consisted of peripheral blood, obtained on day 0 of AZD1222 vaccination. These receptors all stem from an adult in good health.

CDR3 residues: CASSFSSGRAPEQYF. CDR3 nucleotide sequence: TGTGCCAGCAGCTTCTCTAGCGGGAGGGCCCCCGAGCAGTACTTC. The chain uses TRBV5-4 and TRBJ2-7; 12 bases align to TRBD2. J lost 6 bases, V lost 2 bases, and 6 bases had no gene match. This CDR3 comprises 15 residues. Per the germline V gene, CDR1 is SGHNT and CDR2 is YYREEE (reference sequence).

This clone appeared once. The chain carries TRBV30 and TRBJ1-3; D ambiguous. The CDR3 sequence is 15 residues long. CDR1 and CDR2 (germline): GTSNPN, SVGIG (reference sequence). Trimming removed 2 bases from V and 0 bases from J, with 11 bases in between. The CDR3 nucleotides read TGTGCCTGGAGTCGTGGCCGAAGCTCTGGAAACACCATATATTTT. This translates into CAWSRGRSSGNTIYF.

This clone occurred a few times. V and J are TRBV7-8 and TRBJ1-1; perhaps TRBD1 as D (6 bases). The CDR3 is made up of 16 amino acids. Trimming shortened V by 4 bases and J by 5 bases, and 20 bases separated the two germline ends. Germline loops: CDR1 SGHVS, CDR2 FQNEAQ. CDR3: CASSSPRGGASTEAFF. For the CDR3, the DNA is TGTGCCAGCAGCTCGCCTAGAGGGGGGGCGAGTACTGAAGCTTTCTTT.

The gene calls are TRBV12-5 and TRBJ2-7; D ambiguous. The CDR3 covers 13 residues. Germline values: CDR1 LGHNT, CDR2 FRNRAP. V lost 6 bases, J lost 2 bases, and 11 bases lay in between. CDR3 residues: CASGQLPTYEQYF. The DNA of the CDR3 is TGTGCTAGTGGGCAACTTCCTACCTACGAGCAGTACTTC.

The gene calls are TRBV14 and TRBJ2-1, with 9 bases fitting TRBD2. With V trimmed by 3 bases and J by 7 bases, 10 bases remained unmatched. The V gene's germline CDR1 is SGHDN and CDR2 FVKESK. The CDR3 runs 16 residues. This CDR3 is CASSHGSGRLGNEQFF. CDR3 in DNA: TGTGCCAGCAGCCATGGAAGCGGGAGGTTGGGGAATGAGCAGTTCTTC.

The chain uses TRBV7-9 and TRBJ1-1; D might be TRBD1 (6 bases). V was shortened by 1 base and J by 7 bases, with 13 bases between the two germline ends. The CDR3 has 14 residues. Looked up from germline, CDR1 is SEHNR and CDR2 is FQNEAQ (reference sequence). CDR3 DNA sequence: TGTGCCAGCAGCTTAGGGGGTACAGGGTTTGAAGCTTTCTTT. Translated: CASSLGGTGFEAFF.

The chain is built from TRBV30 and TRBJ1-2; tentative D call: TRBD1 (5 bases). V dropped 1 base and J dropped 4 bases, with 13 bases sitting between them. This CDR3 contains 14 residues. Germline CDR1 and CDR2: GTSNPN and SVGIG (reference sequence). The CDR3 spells CAWSEGPQTYGYTF. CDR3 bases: TGTGCCTGGAGTGAGGGACCCCAAACCTATGGCTACACCTTC. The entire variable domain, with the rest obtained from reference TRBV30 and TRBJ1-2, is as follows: SQTIHQWPATLVQPVGSPLSLECTVEGTSNPNLYWYRQAAGRGLQLLFYSVGIGQISSEVPQNLSASRPQDRQFILSSKKLLLSDSGFYLCAWSEGPQTYGYTFGSGTRLTVV.

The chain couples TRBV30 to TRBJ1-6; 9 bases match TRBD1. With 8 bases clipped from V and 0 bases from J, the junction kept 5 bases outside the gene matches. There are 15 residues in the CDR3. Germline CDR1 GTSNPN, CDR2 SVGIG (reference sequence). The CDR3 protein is CARSQGASYNSPLHF. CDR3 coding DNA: TGTGCCCGTTCACAGGGGGCCTCCTATAATTCACCCCTCCACTTT.

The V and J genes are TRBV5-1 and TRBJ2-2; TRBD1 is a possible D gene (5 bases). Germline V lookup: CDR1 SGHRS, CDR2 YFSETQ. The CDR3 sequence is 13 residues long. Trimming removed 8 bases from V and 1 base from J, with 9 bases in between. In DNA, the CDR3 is TGCGCCAGTAAAGGGGAGAACACCGGGGAGCTGTTTTTT. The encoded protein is CASKGENTGELFF.

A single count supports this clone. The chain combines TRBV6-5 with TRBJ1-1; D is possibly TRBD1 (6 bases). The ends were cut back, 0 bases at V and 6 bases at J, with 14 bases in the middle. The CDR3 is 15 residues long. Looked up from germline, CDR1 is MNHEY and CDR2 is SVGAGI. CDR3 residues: CASSYSGTFEAEAFF. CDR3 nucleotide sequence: TGTGCCAGCAGTTACTCGGGGACATTCGAGGCTGAAGCTTTCTTT.

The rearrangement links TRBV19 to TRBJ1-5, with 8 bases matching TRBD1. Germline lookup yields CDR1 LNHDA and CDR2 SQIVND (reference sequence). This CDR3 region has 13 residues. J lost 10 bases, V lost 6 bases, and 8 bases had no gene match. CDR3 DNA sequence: TGTGCCAGTAGCGGACAGGGTGTCATACCCCAGCATTTT. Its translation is CASSGQGVIPQHF.

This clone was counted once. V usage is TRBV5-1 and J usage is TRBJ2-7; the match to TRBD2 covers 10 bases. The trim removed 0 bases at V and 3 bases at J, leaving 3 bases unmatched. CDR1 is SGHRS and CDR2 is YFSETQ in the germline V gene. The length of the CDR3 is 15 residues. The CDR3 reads CASSLASGSVYEQYF. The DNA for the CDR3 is TGCGCCAGCAGCTTGGCTAGCGGGAGCGTCTACGAGCAGTACTTC.

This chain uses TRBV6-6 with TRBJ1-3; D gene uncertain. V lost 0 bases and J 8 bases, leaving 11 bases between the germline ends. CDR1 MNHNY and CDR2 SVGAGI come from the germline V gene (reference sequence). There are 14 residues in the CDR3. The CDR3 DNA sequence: TGTGCCAGCAGTTACTCCGGCATGGGAGACACCATATATTTT. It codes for CASSYSGMGDTIYF.

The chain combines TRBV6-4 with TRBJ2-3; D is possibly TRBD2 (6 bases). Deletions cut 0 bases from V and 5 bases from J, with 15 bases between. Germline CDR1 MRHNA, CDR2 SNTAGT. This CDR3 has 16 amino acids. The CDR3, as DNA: TGTGCCAGCAGTGACTCGGACGGGGCGGGAAGAGATACGCAGTATTTT. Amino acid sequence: CASSDSDGAGRDTQYF.

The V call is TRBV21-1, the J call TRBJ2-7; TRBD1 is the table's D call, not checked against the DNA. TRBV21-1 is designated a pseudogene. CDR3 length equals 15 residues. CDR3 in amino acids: CASSQEQGKAYEQYF. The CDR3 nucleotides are TGTGCCAGCAGCCAGGAGCAGGGGAAGGCCTACGAGCAGTACTTC.

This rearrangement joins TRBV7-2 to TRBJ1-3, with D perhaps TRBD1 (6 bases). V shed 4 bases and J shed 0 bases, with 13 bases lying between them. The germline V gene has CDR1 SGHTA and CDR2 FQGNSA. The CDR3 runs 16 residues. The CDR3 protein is CASSSQGALSGNTIYF. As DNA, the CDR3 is TGTGCCAGCAGCTCACAGGGTGCGCTCTCTGGAAACACCATATATTTT. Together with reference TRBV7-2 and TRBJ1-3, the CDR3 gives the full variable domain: GAGVSQSPSNKVTEKGKDVELRCDPISGHTALYWYRQSLGQGLEFLIYFQGNSAPDKSGLPSDRFSAERTGGSVSTLTIQRTQQEDSAVYLCASSSQGALSGNTIYFGEGSWLTVV.

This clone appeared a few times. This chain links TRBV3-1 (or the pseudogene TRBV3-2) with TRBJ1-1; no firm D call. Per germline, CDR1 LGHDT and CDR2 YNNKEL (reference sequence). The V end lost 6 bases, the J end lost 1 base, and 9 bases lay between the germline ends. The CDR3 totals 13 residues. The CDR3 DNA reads TGTGCCAGCAGTCGGCAGCCGAACACTGAAGCTTTCTTT. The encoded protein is CASSRQPNTEAFF.

The CDR3 loop reads CASSLNQGETQYF. Written as DNA, the CDR3 is TGTGCCAGCAGCTTAAACCAGGGTGAGACCCAGTACTTC. This rearrangement joins TRBV11-3 to TRBJ2-5, with D tentatively TRBD1 (5 bases). The CDR3 sequence is 13 residues long. CDR1 and CDR2 from the germline V gene are SGHNT and YENEEA. Trimming shortened V by 2 bases and J by 5 bases, and 9 bases separated the two germline ends. The full variable domain, rest sourced from reference TRBV11-3 and TRBJ2-5, is EAGVVQSPRYKIIEKKQPVAFWCNPISGHNTLYWYLQNLGQGPELLIRYENEEAVDDSQLPKDRFSAERLKGVDSTLKIQPAELGDSAVYLCASSLNQGETQYFGPGTRLLVL.

The CDR3 nucleotides are TGTGCCACCCAAAAAGGGGGACTAGCGGGGGACAATGAGCAGTTCTTC. It yields the protein CATQKGGLAGDNEQFF. V usage is TRBV2 and J usage is TRBJ2-1; TRBD2 aligns across 14 bases. The ends lost 10 bases at V and 5 bases at J; junction bases unmatched: 10. This CDR3 is 16 amino acids long. The germline gives CDR1 SNHLY, CDR2 FYNNEI.

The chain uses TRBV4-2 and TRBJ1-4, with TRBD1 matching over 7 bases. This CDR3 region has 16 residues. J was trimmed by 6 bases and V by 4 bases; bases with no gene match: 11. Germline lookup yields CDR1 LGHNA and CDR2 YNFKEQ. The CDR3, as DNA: TGTGCCAGCAGCCCACCTTCCGGGACAGCTCATGAAAAACTGTTTTTT. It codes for CASSPPSGTAHEKLFF.

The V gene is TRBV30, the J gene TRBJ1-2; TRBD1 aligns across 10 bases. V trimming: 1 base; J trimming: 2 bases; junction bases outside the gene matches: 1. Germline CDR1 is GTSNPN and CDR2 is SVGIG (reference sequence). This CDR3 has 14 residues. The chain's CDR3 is CAWSETGGNYGYTF. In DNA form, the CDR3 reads TGTGCCTGGAGTGAGACAGGGGGCAACTATGGCTACACCTTC.

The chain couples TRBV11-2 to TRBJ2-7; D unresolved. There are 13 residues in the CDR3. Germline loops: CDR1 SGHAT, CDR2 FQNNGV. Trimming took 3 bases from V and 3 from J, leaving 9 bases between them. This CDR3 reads CASSFQKSYEQYF. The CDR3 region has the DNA TGTGCCAGCAGCTTCCAGAAGAGCTACGAGCAGTACTTC.

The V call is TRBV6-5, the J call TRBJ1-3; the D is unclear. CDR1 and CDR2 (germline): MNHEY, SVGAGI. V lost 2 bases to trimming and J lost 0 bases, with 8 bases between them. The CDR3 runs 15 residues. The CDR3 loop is CASSYRPDSGNTIYF. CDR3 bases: TGTGCCAGCAGTTACAGGCCGGACTCTGGAAACACCATATATTTT.